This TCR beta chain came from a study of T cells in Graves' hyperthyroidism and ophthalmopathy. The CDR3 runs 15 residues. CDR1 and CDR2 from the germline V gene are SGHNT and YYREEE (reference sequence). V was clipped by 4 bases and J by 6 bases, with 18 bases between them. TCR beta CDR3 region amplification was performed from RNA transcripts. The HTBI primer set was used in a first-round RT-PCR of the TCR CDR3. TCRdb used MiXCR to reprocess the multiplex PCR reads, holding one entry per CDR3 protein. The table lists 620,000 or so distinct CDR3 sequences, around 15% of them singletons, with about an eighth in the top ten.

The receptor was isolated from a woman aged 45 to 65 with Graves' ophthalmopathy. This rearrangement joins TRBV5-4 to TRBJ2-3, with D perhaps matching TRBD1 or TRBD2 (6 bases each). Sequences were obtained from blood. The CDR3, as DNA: TGTGCCAGCAGCCCGGGGGCCCCGGCCAGGGATACGCAGTATTTT. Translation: CASSPGAPARDTQYF. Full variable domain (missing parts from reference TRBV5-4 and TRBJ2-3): ETGVTQSPTHLIKTRGQQVTLRCSSQSGHNTVSWYQQALGQGPQFIFQYYREEENGRGNFPPRFSGLQFPNYSSELNVNALELDDSALYLCASSPGAPARDTQYFGPGTRLTVL.